The 5 T cell receptor beta chains presented below share a single source sample, sequenced in a study of blood T cell repertoires in COVID-19. Libraries were prepared by immunoSEQ multiplex PCR; TCRdb keeps only in-frame clonotypes and omits some of them. In the table there are roughly 190,000 clones, 65% to 90% of which are singletons. The sequencing sample was made of PBMCs or T cells enriched from blood (not recorded which). The source of these receptors is a woman aged 60-75 years with acute COVID-19.

The chain uses TRBV3-1 (or the pseudogene TRBV3-2) and TRBJ2-1; a possible D gene is TRBD2 (6 bases). Germline V gene sequence: CDR1 LGHDT, CDR2 YNNKEL (reference sequence). The CDR3 runs 14 residues. V lost 1 base and J lost 10, with 14 bases in between. In DNA, the CDR3 is TGTGCCAGCAGCCAAGGGACTACAAGAGGAGAGCAGTTCTTC. Translated: CASSQGTTRGEQFF.

The chain employs TRBV7-9 and TRBJ1-6; D unresolved. This CDR3 has 13 residues. V was shortened by 6 bases and J by 5 bases, with 8 bases between the two germline ends. CDR1 and CDR2 (germline): SEHNR, FQNEAQ (reference sequence). CDR3 amino acids: CASSTLDNSPLHF. Written as DNA, the CDR3 is TGTGCCAGCAGTACTCTAGATAATTCACCCCTCCACTTT.

This clone was detected once. The chain is built from TRBV6-5 and TRBJ2-2, with D unresolved. Deletions cut 3 bases from V and 6 bases from J, with 5 bases between. Germline V gives CDR1 MNHEY, CDR2 SVGAGI. CDR3 length: 12 residues. The DNA for the CDR3 is TGTGCCAGCAGTTATCAGGCCGGGGAGCTGTTTTTT. Residues: CASSYQAGELFF.

V gene TRBV7-9 combines with J gene TRBJ1-2; D gene uncertain. In germline, CDR1 is SEHNR, CDR2 FQNEAQ (reference sequence). CDR3 length equals 13 residues. Trimming took 6 bases from V and 3 from J, leaving 11 bases between them. The CDR3 DNA is TGTGCCAGCAGGGCTAGAGGTGACTATGGCTACACCTTC. Its protein is CASRARGDYGYTF.

The DNA of the CDR3 is TGTGCCAGCAGTTACTCGAGTAGGGGCCGATCCACTGAAGCTTTCTTT. As protein: CASSYSSRGRSTEAFF. The genes are TRBV6-5 and TRBJ1-1; D is perhaps TRBD1 (5 bases). The CDR3 length is 16 residues. Trimming took 0 bases from V and 4 from J, leaving 15 bases between them. Germline loops: CDR1 MNHEY, CDR2 SVGAGI.